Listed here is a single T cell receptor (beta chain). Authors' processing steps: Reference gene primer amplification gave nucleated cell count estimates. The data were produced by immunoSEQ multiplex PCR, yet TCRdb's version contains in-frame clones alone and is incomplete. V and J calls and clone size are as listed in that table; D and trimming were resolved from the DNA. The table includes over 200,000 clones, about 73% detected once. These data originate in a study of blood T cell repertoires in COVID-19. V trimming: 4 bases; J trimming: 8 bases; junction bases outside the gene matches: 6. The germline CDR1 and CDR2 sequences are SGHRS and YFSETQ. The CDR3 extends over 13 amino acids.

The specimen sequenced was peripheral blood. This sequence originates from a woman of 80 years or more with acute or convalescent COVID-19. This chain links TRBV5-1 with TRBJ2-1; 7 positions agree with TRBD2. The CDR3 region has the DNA TGCGCCAGCAGCGTGACTAGCACAGATGAGCAGTTCTTC. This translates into CASSVTSTDEQFF.